These T cell receptor beta chains were read from a single sample in a study of shared clonotypes between healthy human individuals. The data were produced by immunoSEQ multiplex PCR, yet TCRdb's version contains in-frame clones alone and is incomplete. The sample yields about 1.1 million clones, roughly 80% seen once. Sequencing was performed on memory CD4+ T cells from PBMCs. The receptors stem from a man between 18 and 29 years old in good health. Some clones in this sample may be carry-over from other donors' samples. Both conserved end residues are part of each CDR3. The order of the fields is D gene, clone size, V gene, J gene, CDR3 protein, CDR3 DNA. D genes are given only for firm matches. The size entry is marked missing in some rows and otherwise reads once, few, many or a size class.

d_call: .
clone_size: few
v_call: TRBV5-1
j_call: TRBJ2-2
cdr3_aa: CASSKGIGWTGELFF
cdr3_nt: TGCGCCAGCAGCAAAGGGATCGGTTGGACCGGGGAGCTGTTTTTT

d_call: .
clone_size: .
v_call: TRBV27
j_call: TRBJ2-2
cdr3_aa: CASSVGTLHTGELFF
cdr3_nt: TGTGCCAGCAGTGTCGGGACTCTACACACCGGGGAGCTGTTTTTT

d_call: .
clone_size: many
v_call: TRBV7-9
j_call: TRBJ1-2
cdr3_aa: CASSPQDYGYTF
cdr3_nt: TGTGCCAGCAGCCCCCAGGACTATGGCTACACCTTC

d_call: .
clone_size: .
v_call: TRBV6-1
j_call: TRBJ1-1
cdr3_aa: CASRRGPNTEAFF
cdr3_nt: TGTGCCAGCAGACGCGGGCCGAACACTGAAGCTTTCTTT

d_call: TRBD2
clone_size: .
v_call: TRBV7-3
j_call: TRBJ2-5
cdr3_aa: CASSLGTSGSLQYF
cdr3_nt: TGTGCCAGCAGCTTAGGGACTAGCGGGAGTCTTCAATACTTC

d_call: .
clone_size: few
v_call: TRBV5-6
j_call: TRBJ2-1
cdr3_aa: CASSLDAGYYNEQFF
cdr3_nt: TGTGCCAGCAGCTTGGATGCGGGGTACTACAATGAGCAGTTCTTC

d_call: .
clone_size: .
v_call: TRBV27
j_call: TRBJ1-3
cdr3_aa: CASSRGVGGNTIYF
cdr3_nt: TGTGCCAGCAGCCGAGGGGTGGGAGGAAACACCATATATTTT

d_call: .
clone_size: .
v_call: TRBV2
j_call: TRBJ1-5
cdr3_aa: CASTKATSGNQPQHF
cdr3_nt: TGTGCCAGCACCAAGGCCACAAGCGGCAATCAGCCCCAGCATTTT

d_call: .
clone_size: .
v_call: TRBV14
j_call: TRBJ2-7
cdr3_aa: CASSQGGTGEQYF
cdr3_nt: TGTGCCAGCAGCCAAGGTGGGACGGGTGAGCAGTACTTC

d_call: TRBD2
clone_size: .
v_call: TRBV7-9
j_call: TRBJ2-7
cdr3_aa: CASSLVGSGRAYEQYF
cdr3_nt: TGTGCCAGCAGCTTAGTGGGCAGCGGGAGGGCCTACGAGCAGTACTTC

d_call: .
clone_size: .
v_call: TRBV11-2
j_call: TRBJ2-5
cdr3_aa: CASAMRRQALQETRYF
cdr3_nt: TGTGCCAGCGCAATGAGGAGGCAGGCGCTCCAAGAGACCCGGTACTTC

d_call: .
clone_size: .
v_call: TRBV6-5
j_call: TRBJ2-1
cdr3_aa: CASQTGLMTEKFF
cdr3_nt: TGTGCCAGCCAAACGGGGCTGATGACGGAGAAGTTCTTC

d_call: .
clone_size: .
v_call: TRBV6-1
j_call: TRBJ2-7
cdr3_aa: CASTVGHLPYEQYF
cdr3_nt: TGTGCCAGCACCGTGGGGCACCTGCCCTACGAGCAGTACTTC

d_call: TRBD1
clone_size: .
v_call: TRBV19
j_call: TRBJ1-5
cdr3_aa: CASSVAGTAQPQHF
cdr3_nt: TGTGCCAGTAGTGTTGCCGGGACAGCACAGCCCCAGCATTTT

d_call: TRBD1
clone_size: .
v_call: TRBV11-2
j_call: TRBJ1-2
cdr3_aa: CASSLGRLGQGGYTF
cdr3_nt: TGTGCCAGCAGCTTAGGGCGCCTAGGACAGGGTGGCTACACCTTC

d_call: TRBD2
clone_size: .
v_call: TRBV7-9
j_call: TRBJ2-1
cdr3_aa: CASSQRLAGDGEQFF
cdr3_nt: TGTGCCAGCAGCCAACGACTAGCGGGAGACGGTGAGCAGTTCTTC

d_call: .
clone_size: .
v_call: TRBV21-1
j_call: TRBJ2-7
cdr3_aa: CASSYGTGGYEQYF
cdr3_nt: TGTGCCAGCAGCTATGGTACAGGGGGCTACGAGCAGTACTTC